The rows below give T cell receptor beta chains drawn from one sample of a study of blood T cells in healthy people across ages. TCRdb re-called the 5' RACE reads through MiXCR, storing one row per CDR3 protein. The top ten clones hold under 4.5% of a sample with 800,000 or so distinct CDR3 sequences, more than 20% of them seen once. These data also featured in a second study, about T cells of mothers and their children.

The sample comprised blood. The receptors derive from a boy between 10 and 17 years old in good health. CDR3s include the opening cysteine and the closing phenylalanine or tryptophan. The D gene is left open where the match is weak. Not every row has a clone size; where given, it reads once, few, many or a size class.

TRBV4-1	.	TRBJ2-5	.	CASSQESRETETQYF	TGCGCCAGCAGCCAAGAATCCCGGGAGACGGAGACCCAGTACTTC
TRBV7-9	.	TRBJ2-3	.	CASTSIKTYIDTDTQYF	TGTGCCAGCACCTCAATAAAGACCTACATAGACACAGATACGCAGTATTTT
TRBV14	.	TRBJ2-5	.	CASSQDSLFWGGANQETQYF	TGTGCCAGCAGCCAAGACTCCCTCTTTTGGGGCGGAGCCAACCAAGAGACCCAGTACTTC
TRBV9	.	TRBJ1-1	TRBD1	CASSPTGGWDSEAFF	TGTGCCAGCAGCCCGACAGGGGGCTGGGATAGTGAAGCTTTCTTT
TRBV15	few	TRBJ1-6	.	CATSRDEGYNSPLHF	TGTGCCACCAGCAGAGATGAAGGATATAATTCACCCCTCCACTTT
TRBV20-1	.	TRBJ2-1	.	CSARDPGSSYNEQFF	TGCAGTGCTAGAGATCCAGGGAGCTCCTACAATGAGCAGTTCTTC
TRBV12-3/TRBV12-4	few	TRBJ1-5	.	CASSFGTVNSNQPQHF	TGTGCCAGCAGTTTTGGGACCGTTAATAGCAATCAGCCCCAGCATTTT
TRBV11-1	few	TRBJ1-6	TRBD1	CASSLRDSLFSPLHF	TGTGCCAGCAGCCTCCGGGACAGCTTGTTTTCACCCCTCCACTTT
TRBV2	.	TRBJ2-7	.	CASRRNGGYGEQYF	TGTGCCAGCAGGCGAAACGGGGGATATGGCGAGCAGTACTTC
TRBV28	few	TRBJ2-7	TRBD2	CASSLPSGRNNEQYF	TGTGCCAGCAGTTTACCTAGCGGGAGGAACAACGAGCAGTACTTC
TRBV9	.	TRBJ1-2	.	CASSASRGGYTF	TGTGCCAGCAGCGCTAGCAGGGGTGGCTACACCTTC
TRBV7-9	.	TRBJ1-4	TRBD1	CASSPDRVYEKLFF	TGTGCCAGCAGTCCGGACAGGGTTTACGAAAAACTGTTTTTT
TRBV7-9	few	TRBJ2-5	TRBD1	CASSITGETYQETQYF	TGTGCCAGCAGCATTACAGGGGAGACGTACCAAGAGACCCAGTACTTC
TRBV13	few	TRBJ2-2	TRBD2	CASSLRGGSYTGELFF	TGTGCCAGCAGCTTAAGGGGCGGGAGTTACACCGGGGAGCTGTTTTTT
TRBV21-1	few	TRBJ1-1	.	CASSKEDFEAFF	TGTGCCAGCAGCAAAGAGGACTTTGAAGCTTTCTTT
TRBV5-1	few	TRBJ2-7	.	CASSLGTRSSYEQYF	TGCGCCAGCAGCTTGGGGACCCGGAGCTCCTACGAGCAGTACTTC
TRBV25-1	few	TRBJ1-4	.	CASSEFAVPNEKLFF	TGTGCCAGCAGTGAATTTGCAGTCCCTAATGAAAAACTGTTTTTT
TRBV7-2	.	TRBJ2-3	.	CASSPLFADTQYF	TGTGCCAGCAGCCCTCTATTCGCAGATACGCAGTATTTT
TRBV29-1	.	TRBJ2-7	.	CSVEGEGYEQYF	TGCAGCGTTGAGGGTGAGGGATACGAGCAGTACTTC
TRBV7-2	.	TRBJ2-5	.	CASSRGRAETQYF	TGTGCCAGCAGCCGGGGGCGGGCGGAGACCCAGTACTTC
TRBV3-1	few	TRBJ2-5	.	CASSPMGHQETQYF	TGTGCCAGCAGCCCCATGGGCCACCAAGAGACCCAGTACTTC
TRBV29-1	once	TRBJ2-5	.	CSVVLVGQQETQYF	TGCAGCGTTGTCCTAGTAGGGCAGCAAGAGACCCAGTACTTC
TRBV20-1	few	TRBJ2-1	.	CSARDRAANEQFF	TGCAGTGCTAGAGATCGGGCGGCCAATGAGCAGTTCTTC
TRBV3-1	few	TRBJ2-1	TRBD2	CASSQADGTSGSNEQFF	TGTGCCAGCAGCCAAGCGGACGGTACTAGCGGGAGCAATGAGCAGTTCTTC
TRBV19	few	TRBJ2-2	.	CASSPLASSTGELFF	TGTGCCAGTAGCCCTCTGGCGTCGAGTACCGGGGAGCTGTTTTTT
TRBV28	.	TRBJ1-4	.	CASSSPDTNEKLFF	TGTGCCAGCAGTTCCCCGGACACCAATGAAAAACTGTTTTTT
TRBV7-6	few	TRBJ2-7	.	CAPRDPPGEQYF	TGTGCGCCTAGGGACCCCCCCGGGGAGCAGTACTTC
TRBV29-1	few	TRBJ2-1	TRBD2	CSVEGLVVAGVNNEQFF	TGCAGCGTTGAAGGTCTGGTCGTAGCGGGAGTGAACAATGAGCAGTTCTTC
TRBV7-9	few	TRBJ2-7	TRBD1	CASSPSAWTGAEQYF	TGTGCCAGCAGCCCATCGGCGTGGACAGGGGCCGAGCAGTACTTC
TRBV12-3/TRBV12-4	.	TRBJ2-2	TRBD2	CASSPGLAEITGELFF	TGTGCCAGCAGCCCCGGACTAGCGGAAATCACCGGGGAGCTGTTTTTT
TRBV3-1	.	TRBJ2-5	TRBD2	CASSQDPSGRAEEETQYF	TGTGCCAGCAGCCAGGACCCTAGCGGGAGGGCCGAGGAGGAGACCCAGTACTTC
TRBV27	few	TRBJ1-1	.	CASSLVPSTEAFF	TGTGCCAGCAGTTTAGTGCCGAGCACTGAAGCTTTCTTT
TRBV5-6	few	TRBJ2-1	TRBD1	CASSLAGQSDEQFF	TGTGCCAGCAGCTTGGCGGGACAGAGCGATGAGCAGTTCTTC
TRBV6-2/TRBV6-3	.	TRBJ2-5	TRBD1	CASRDRARETQYF	TGTGCCAGCAGGGACAGGGCTAGAGAGACCCAGTACTTC
TRBV29-1	few	TRBJ2-7	TRBD2	CSVEGTSGSTYEQYF	TGCAGCGTTGAGGGGACTAGCGGTTCTACCTACGAGCAGTACTTC
TRBV12-3/TRBV12-4	.	TRBJ2-6	.	CASSSQGWGGANVLTF	TGTGCCAGCAGTTCCCAGGGTTGGGGTGGGGCCAACGTCCTGACTTTC
TRBV6-4	.	TRBJ1-2	.	CASSDYSGGYTF	TGTGCCAGCAGTGACTACTCTGGTGGCTACACCTTC
TRBV29-1	.	TRBJ2-5	.	CSVVGRAETQYF	TGCAGCGTTGTGGGCAGGGCCGAGACCCAGTACTTC
TRBV6-1	.	TRBJ1-5	.	CASSPWGAGANQPQHF	TGTGCCAGCAGCCCCTGGGGGGCAGGGGCAAATCAGCCCCAGCATTTT
TRBV7-9	.	TRBJ1-2	.	CASSLLLGTPSVGYTF	TGTGCCAGCAGCTTATTATTGGGGACGCCATCTGTCGGCTACACCTTC
TRBV2	few	TRBJ2-5	TRBD1	CASSDSRGQGTQYF	TGTGCCAGCAGTGACTCCAGGGGGCAAGGGACCCAGTACTTC
TRBV6-6	.	TRBJ2-3	TRBD2	CASSYREGDTQYF	TGTGCCAGCAGTTACAGGGAGGGAGATACGCAGTATTTT
TRBV7-2	few	TRBJ2-7	TRBD2	CASSPDSGSVYEQYF	TGTGCCAGCAGCCCTGATAGCGGGAGCGTCTACGAGCAGTACTTC
TRBV10-3	few	TRBJ2-1	.	CAISDRGAPPYNEQFF	TGTGCCATCAGTGACAGGGGTGCACCCCCTTACAATGAGCAGTTCTTC
TRBV6-2/TRBV6-3	few	TRBJ2-5	TRBD1	CASSGRTGLSETQYF	TGTGCCAGCAGCGGACGGACAGGGTTATCAGAGACCCAGTACTTC
TRBV9	few	TRBJ2-1	.	CASSERTVSYNEQFF	TGTGCCAGCAGCGAACGGACAGTTTCCTACAATGAGCAGTTCTTC
TRBV20-1	few	TRBJ1-2	.	CSAREGGRGPNYGYTF	TGCAGTGCTAGAGAAGGGGGGAGAGGACCTAACTATGGCTACACCTTC